Each of the 19 T cell receptor beta chains below was sequenced from the same sample in a study of T-cell memory formation after mild COVID-19. TCRdb re-called the 5' RACE reads with MiXCR, one entry per CDR3 protein. The sample holds 210,000 or so distinct CDR3 sequences, 27% seen once. Sequencing input: PBMCs or a T cell subset sorted from them (not recorded which). Receptors were obtained from an adult woman who had mild COVID-19 (a few samples of this study predate the infection). Cell type and time point are not known.

The genes are TRBV5-1 and TRBJ2-3, with D maybe TRBD2 (6 bases). CDR1 is SGHRS, CDR2 YFSETQ, per germline. The CDR3 is 16 residues long. V was cut by 0 bases and J by 8 bases, with 19 bases left in between. CDR3 sequence (DNA): TGCGCCAGCAGCTTGGACGGGACTCGATCTGAGGGTACGCAGTATTTT. As protein: CASSLDGTRSEGTQYF.

This clonotype was detected a few times. V is TRBV3-1 and J is TRBJ2-1; perhaps TRBD2 as D (5 bases). The CDR3 has 14 residues. The ends were cut back, 0 bases at V and 10 bases at J, with 13 bases in the middle. CDR1 LGHDT and CDR2 YNNKEL come from the germline V gene (reference sequence). The CDR3 reads CASSQDRVAREQFF. CDR3 bases: TGTGCCAGCAGCCAAGATCGGGTAGCGAGGGAGCAGTTCTTC.

This rearrangement joins TRBV7-9 to TRBJ1-1, with unresolved D. Deletions cut 5 bases from V and 0 bases from J, with 16 bases between. Germline values: CDR1 SEHNR, CDR2 FQNEAQ (reference sequence). The length of the CDR3 is 16 residues. CDR3: CASSPTGGELNTEAFF. The CDR3 DNA follows: TGTGCCAGCAGCCCAACCGGCGGGGAATTGAACACTGAAGCTTTCTTT.

The rearrangement joins TRBV7-9 to TRBJ1-1; D gene ambiguous. The germline V gene encodes CDR1 SEHNR and CDR2 FQNEAQ (reference sequence). The CDR3 extends over 12 amino acids. Between the trimmed V and J ends, which lost 4 bases and 2 bases, there was a span of 5 bases. The CDR3 spells CASSWLNTEAFF. CDR3 DNA: TGTGCCAGCAGCTGGTTAAACACTGAAGCTTTCTTT. The whole variable domain, filled in from reference TRBV7-9 and TRBJ1-1, reads DTGVSQNPRHKITKRGQNVTFRCDPISEHNRLYWYRQTLGQGPEFLTYFQNEAQLEKSRLLSDRFSAERPKGSFSTLEIQRTEQGDSAMYLCASSWLNTEAFFGQGTRLTVV.

The chain carries TRBV7-6 and TRBJ2-7, with 9 bases matching TRBD1. CDR3 length equals 18 residues. Germline CDR1 is SGHVS and CDR2 is FNYEAQ. Trimming removed 0 bases from V and 0 bases from J; junction bases left unmatched: 9. Written as DNA, the CDR3 is TGTGCCAGCAGCTTAGCCCCTCCCGGGACAGGGATCTCCTACGAGCAGTACTTC. This codes for CASSLAPPGTGISYEQYF. Complete variable domain (other parts from reference TRBV7-6 and TRBJ2-7): GAGVSQSPRYKVTKRGQDVALRCDPISGHVSLYWYRQALGQGPEFLTYFNYEAQQDKSGLPNDRFSAERPEGSISTLTIQRTEQRDSAMYRCASSLAPPGTGISYEQYFGPGTRLTVT.

This clonotype was seen a handful of times. CDR3 bases: TGTGCCAGCAGTGGAGCAGGGGGGAATCAGCCCCAGCATTTT. Its protein is CASSGAGGNQPQHF. The chain carries TRBV2 and TRBJ1-5, with 7 bases aligning to TRBD1. The CDR3 spans 14 residues. Trimming took 4 bases from V and 4 from J; bases not matched to a gene: 4. Germline CDR1 is SNHLY and CDR2 is FYNNEI. The full variable domain, completed using reference TRBV2 and TRBJ1-5, is EPEVTQTPSHQVTQMGQEVILRCVPISNHLYFYWYRQILGQKVEFLVSFYNNEISEKSEIFDDQFSVERPDGSNFTLKIRSTKLEDSAMYFCASSGAGGNQPQHFGDGTRLSIL.

This clonotype came up a few times. The chain carries TRBV27 and TRBJ2-2; perhaps TRBD2 as D (6 bases). CDR3 length equals 14 residues. Germline CDR1 is MNHEY and CDR2 is SMNVEV (reference sequence). The V end was cut by 3 bases, the J end by 6 bases, with 11 bases between. The CDR3 spells CASSLGGIPGELFF. The CDR3 region has the DNA TGTGCCAGCAGTTTGGGGGGAATTCCCGGGGAGCTGTTTTTT.

The J gene is TRBJ1-2, the V gene TRBV12-3 or TRBV12-4, with D unclear. The CDR3 spans 13 residues. V was clipped by 2 bases and J by 4 bases, with 8 bases between them. In DNA, the CDR3 is TGTGCCAGCAGTTTAACAGCTTCCTATGGCTACACCTTC. Translating it yields CASSLTASYGYTF.

The V gene is TRBV6-4, the J gene TRBJ2-3, with 9 bases matching TRBD2. V lost 3 bases and J lost 2; bases outside the gene matches: 3. This CDR3 region has 15 residues. Per the germline V gene, CDR1 is MRHNA and CDR2 is SNTAGT. CDR3 residues: CASSEREGPTDTQYF. The CDR3 nucleotides read TGTGCCAGCAGTGAGCGGGAGGGCCCCACAGATACGCAGTATTTT.

The rearrangement links TRBV6-4 to TRBJ2-7, with a tentative D call TRBD1 (7 bases). CDR1 is MRHNA and CDR2 is SNTAGT in the germline V gene. V was trimmed by 5 bases and J by 4 bases, leaving 15 bases between them. The CDR3 consists of 14 residues. The CDR3 DNA sequence: TGTGCCAGCAGTTCCAAGACAGGGAGGTACGAGCAGTACTTC. Translating gives CASSSKTGRYEQYF.

The chain joins TRBV7-2 to TRBJ2-3; no firm D call. Trimming left V 1 base short and J 2 bases short, with 16 bases between. Per germline, CDR1 SGHTA and CDR2 FQGNSA. This CDR3 contains 17 residues. As DNA, the CDR3 is TGTGCCAGCAGCTTAGAGTGGGCTACACACCCCACAGATACGCAGTATTTT. Its translation is CASSLEWATHPTDTQYF.

This clonotype has a count of ten or more. J is TRBJ2-2 and V is TRBV7-3; 7 positions match TRBD1. The CDR3 has 15 residues. The germline gives CDR1 SGHTA, CDR2 FQGTGA. Trimming removed 5 bases from V and 4 bases from J; junction bases left unmatched: 7. In DNA form, the CDR3 reads TGTGCCAGCAGCCCCACAGGGGCTGGCACCGGGGAGCTGTTTTTT. Translating gives CASSPTGAGTGELFF.

V gene TRBV9 combines with J gene TRBJ2-3; D is undetermined. The CDR3 has 17 residues. Per germline, CDR1 SGDLS and CDR2 YYNGEE. The V end lost 2 bases, the J end lost 0 bases, and 16 bases lay between the germline ends. The CDR3 DNA reads as TGTGCCAGCAGCGTCCAAGCCTTTTCAGACAGCACAGATACGCAGTATTTT. It yields the protein CASSVQAFSDSTDTQYF.

V is TRBV4-1 and J is TRBJ1-1, with 9 bases that match TRBD1. With V trimmed by 8 bases and J by 4 bases, 8 bases remained unmatched. Per germline, CDR1 MGHRA and CDR2 YSYEKL. The CDR3 has 14 amino acids. The CDR3 sequence is CASQTGTGTTEAFF. In nucleotides, the CDR3 is TGCGCCAGCCAAACTGGGACAGGGACCACTGAAGCTTTCTTT.

J is TRBJ2-7 and V is TRBV7-2; D assignment may be TRBD1 or TRBD2 (6 bases each). The CDR3 runs 15 residues. V lost 5 bases to trimming and J lost 2 bases, with 16 bases between them. Germline V gene data show CDR1 as SGHTA and CDR2 as FQGNSA. CDR3 residues: CASSLGGGETYEQYF. CDR3 DNA sequence: TGTGCCAGCAGCCTGGGGGGCGGGGAGACCTACGAGCAGTACTTC.

This clonotype was found a few times. The J gene is TRBJ1-5, the V gene TRBV12-3 or TRBV12-4; a possible D gene is TRBD1 (5 bases). The CDR3 extends over 13 amino acids. Trimming removed 9 bases from V and 4 bases from J, with 13 bases in between. The CDR3 loop reads CASEMGGNQPQHF. Here the CDR3 DNA reads TGTGCCAGTGAAATGGGGGGGAATCAGCCCCAGCATTTT.

This rearrangement joins TRBV7-9 to TRBJ2-1; 7 bases are a match to TRBD2. There are 17 residues in the CDR3. Trimming cost V 3 bases and J 6 bases; bases outside gene matches: 14. CDR1 SEHNR and CDR2 FQNEAQ come from the germline V gene (reference sequence). The CDR3 here is CASSFPPGLPKGNEQFF. CDR3 sequence (DNA): TGTGCCAGCAGCTTTCCACCGGGACTACCAAAAGGCAATGAGCAGTTCTTC.

This clonotype occurred a few times. The chain couples TRBV20-1 to TRBJ1-5, with TRBD1 as a possible D gene (5 bases). The CDR3 length is 12 residues. From germline, CDR1 is DFQATT and CDR2 SNEGSKA (reference sequence). The CDR3 reads CSVTGNSQPQHF. The CDR3 DNA is TGCAGCGTTACAGGCAATAGTCAGCCCCAGCATTTT.

In this sample, this clonotype turned up a few times. This rearrangement joins TRBV7-2 to TRBJ1-3; D unresolved. The germline CDR1 and CDR2 sequences are SGHTA and FQGNSA. V lost 2 bases to trimming and J lost 0 bases, with 14 bases between them. This CDR3 is 17 amino acids long. CDR3 in amino acids: CASSLTFKGISGNTIYF. The CDR3 region has the DNA TGTGCCAGCAGCTTAACCTTTAAAGGGATCTCTGGAAACACCATATATTTT.